The rows below give T cell receptor beta chains drawn from one sample of a study of blood T cell repertoires in COVID-19. Profiled with immunoSEQ multiplex PCR; TCRdb holds only in-frame clones, not every one. The data show about 180,000 clones, around 85% seen once. Sequencing was done on a sample of peripheral blood. The receptors were sampled from a man in his sixties or seventies with active or convalescent COVID-19. Both conserved end residues are part of each CDR3. The D gene is left open where the match is weak. Clone sizes are given selectively: once, few, many, or a class where the clone is expanded.

D: TRBD1; size: once; J: TRBJ2-7; V: TRBV6-5; CDR3: CASSYRQGYEQYF; DNA: TGTGCCAGCAGTTACCGACAGGGGTACGAGCAGTACTTC
D: NA; size: NA; J: TRBJ1-2; V: TRBV4-3; CDR3: CASSQEPTILDGYTF; DNA: TGCGCCAGCAGCCAAGAACCGACAATATTAGATGGCTACACCTTC
D: TRBD1; size: NA; J: TRBJ2-5; V: TRBV24-1; CDR3: CATSAGTEETQYF; DNA: TGTGCCACCAGCGCAGGGACAGAAGAGACCCAGTACTTC
D: NA; size: NA; J: TRBJ1-6; V: TRBV27; CDR3: CASSQYADSSLHF; DNA: TGTGCCAGCAGTCAATACGCGGACTCGTCCCTCCACTTT
D: NA; size: NA; J: TRBJ2-5; V: TRBV7-2; CDR3: CASSLDSETQYF; DNA: TGTGCCAGCAGCTTAGATTCGGAGACCCAGTACTTC
D: NA; size: NA; J: TRBJ1-5; V: TRBV19; CDR3: CASSRHLLNQPQHF; DNA: TGTGCCAGTAGTCGACACCTCCTCAATCAGCCCCAGCATTTT
D: NA; size: once; J: TRBJ2-3; V: TRBV24-1; CDR3: CATSDPLAILGADTQYF; DNA: TGTGCCACCAGTGATCCCCTAGCTATTTTAGGCGCAGATACGCAGTATTTT
D: NA; size: NA; J: TRBJ1-1; V: TRBV3-1/TRBV3-2; CDR3: CASSLGLVGPSTEAFF; DNA: TGTGCCAGCAGCCTGGGTTTAGTGGGCCCGAGCACTGAAGCTTTCTTT
D: TRBD1; size: NA; J: TRBJ1-2; V: TRBV19; CDR3: CASSFRTGNYGYTF; DNA: TGTGCCAGTAGTTTTCGGACAGGGAACTATGGCTACACCTTC
D: NA; size: few; J: TRBJ1-1; V: TRBV28; CDR3: CASERGRGFAFF; DNA: TGTGCCAGCGAGCGAGGTCGGGGGTTCGCTTTCTTT
D: NA; size: NA; J: TRBJ1-5; V: TRBV30; CDR3: CAWSVNGQQNQPQHF; DNA: TGTGCCTGGAGTGTAAATGGACAGCAAAATCAGCCCCAGCATTTT
D: NA; size: NA; J: TRBJ1-4; V: TRBV27; CDR3: CASSTRERKLFF; DNA: TGTGCCAGCAGTACGAGGGAGAGAAAACTGTTTTTT
D: TRBD1; size: NA; J: TRBJ2-4; V: TRBV6-6; CDR3: CASSSKQGLQYF; DNA: TGTGCCAGCAGTTCCAAACAGGGGTTACAGTACTTC
D: NA; size: NA; J: TRBJ1-1; V: TRBV9; CDR3: CASSLRGRNTEAFF; DNA: TGTGCCAGCAGCCTCAGGGGTCGGAACACTGAAGCTTTCTTT
D: NA; size: NA; J: TRBJ2-1; V: TRBV18; CDR3: CASQMGGNEQFF; DNA: TGTGCCAGCCAAATGGGGGGCAATGAGCAGTTCTTC
D: NA; size: once; J: TRBJ2-2; V: TRBV5-1; CDR3: CASWAGTHGGTGELFF; DNA: TGCGCCAGCTGGGCAGGAACCCACGGTGGCACCGGGGAGCTGTTTTTT
D: NA; size: NA; J: TRBJ1-1; V: TRBV27; CDR3: CASSLGQGVGTEAFF; DNA: TGTGCCAGCAGTTTGGGGCAGGGTGTGGGCACTGAAGCTTTCTTT
D: NA; size: NA; J: TRBJ1-2; V: TRBV28; CDR3: CASSLAVPNYGYTF; DNA: TGTGCCAGCAGTTTGGCCGTCCCTAACTATGGCTACACCTTC
D: NA; size: NA; J: TRBJ2-7; V: TRBV7-7; CDR3: CASSLAQGHEQYF; DNA: TGTGCTAGCAGCTTGGCCCAGGGTCACGAGCAGTACTTC
D: NA; size: NA; J: TRBJ1-5; V: TRBV3-1/TRBV3-2; CDR3: CASSQGRGYQPQHF; DNA: TGTGCCAGCAGTCAAGGACGGGGATATCAGCCCCAGCATTTT
D: NA; size: once; J: TRBJ2-3; V: TRBV7-9; CDR3: CASSYPGERTDTQYF; DNA: TGTGCCAGCAGCTATCCAGGGGAACGCACAGATACGCAGTATTTT
D: TRBD1; size: NA; J: TRBJ1-6; V: TRBV4-3; CDR3: CASSQHGTGTGIGSPLHF; DNA: TGCGCCAGCAGCCAGCACGGGACAGGCACCGGTATAGGTTCACCCCTCCACTTT
D: NA; size: NA; J: TRBJ2-1; V: TRBV7-2; CDR3: CASSSQEVGSREQFF; DNA: TGTGCCAGCAGCTCTCAGGAGGTGGGGTCGAGGGAGCAGTTCTTC
D: NA; size: few; J: TRBJ2-2; V: TRBV28; CDR3: CASSRGTANTGELFF; DNA: TGTGCCAGCAGTCGGGGGACAGCGAACACCGGGGAGCTGTTTTTT
D: TRBD1; size: NA; J: TRBJ2-1; V: TRBV7-2; CDR3: CASSPDGTGKENEQFF; DNA: TGTGCCAGCAGCCCTGACGGGACAGGGAAGGAGAATGAGCAGTTCTTC
D: TRBD1; size: NA; J: TRBJ2-7; V: TRBV6-4; CDR3: CASSEHSGTGSTYEQYF; DNA: TGTGCCAGCAGTGAACATTCCGGGACAGGGAGTACCTACGAGCAGTACTTC
D: TRBD1; size: NA; J: TRBJ1-2; V: TRBV6-6; CDR3: CASSQRRLGQAVSGYTF; DNA: TGTGCCAGCAGTCAACGCCGCCTAGGACAGGCGGTTAGCGGCTACACCTTC
D: NA; size: few; J: TRBJ1-6; V: TRBV21-1; CDR3: CASSTPRDRGNNSPLHF; DNA: TGTGCCAGCAGCACCCCCAGGGACAGGGGGAATAATTCACCCCTCCACTTT
D: TRBD1; size: NA; J: TRBJ2-1; V: TRBV11-2; CDR3: CASSSRGDRGSDEQFF; DNA: TGTGCCAGCAGCTCAAGGGGGGACAGGGGCTCGGATGAGCAGTTCTTC
D: NA; size: NA; J: TRBJ2-7; V: TRBV18; CDR3: CASSPSRGTGEQYF; DNA: TGTGCCAGCTCACCCTCCCGGGGAACGGGGGAGCAGTACTTC
D: NA; size: few; J: TRBJ1-1; V: TRBV7-2; CDR3: CASSSTYLTEAFF; DNA: TGTGCCAGCAGCTCCACCTATCTCACTGAAGCTTTCTTT
D: NA; size: NA; J: TRBJ2-7; V: TRBV28; CDR3: CASSSTGYEQYF; DNA: TGTGCCAGCAGTTCGACAGGCTACGAGCAGTACTTC
D: TRBD1; size: NA; J: TRBJ1-5; V: TRBV6-5; CDR3: CASSYLSRDRVYPQHF; DNA: TGTGCCAGCAGTTACTTAAGCCGGGACAGGGTATACCCCCAGCATTTT
D: NA; size: NA; J: TRBJ2-1; V: TRBV19; CDR3: CASSTRDRTEQFF; DNA: TGTGCCAGTAGTACACGAGACAGGACCGAGCAGTTCTTC
D: NA; size: few; J: TRBJ1-6; V: TRBV6-5; CDR3: CASSYNRDSPLHF; DNA: TGTGCCAGCAGTTACAACAGGGATTCACCCCTCCACTTT
D: TRBD2; size: NA; J: TRBJ2-7; V: TRBV7-9; CDR3: CASSTHSGTTEQYF; DNA: TGTGCCAGCAGCACCCACTCCGGGACTACCGAGCAGTACTTC
D: NA; size: NA; J: TRBJ1-1; V: TRBV6-5; CDR3: CASSYSRVNSEAFF; DNA: TGTGCCAGCAGTTACTCGAGGGTTAATTCTGAAGCTTTCTTT
D: TRBD1; size: NA; J: TRBJ1-3; V: TRBV6-1; CDR3: CASSELGQATLNSGNTIYF; DNA: TGTGCCAGCAGTGAGCTTGGACAGGCTACCCTAAACTCTGGAAACACCATATATTTT
D: TRBD1; size: NA; J: TRBJ1-1; V: TRBV18; CDR3: CASSSAGRGATEAFF; DNA: TGTGCCAGCTCGTCAGCGGGCAGGGGGGCAACTGAAGCTTTCTTT
D: TRBD2; size: NA; J: TRBJ2-1; V: TRBV3-1/TRBV3-2; CDR3: CASSRAGGPYNEQFF; DNA: TGTGCCAGCAGCCGGGCGGGAGGGCCCTACAATGAGCAGTTCTTC